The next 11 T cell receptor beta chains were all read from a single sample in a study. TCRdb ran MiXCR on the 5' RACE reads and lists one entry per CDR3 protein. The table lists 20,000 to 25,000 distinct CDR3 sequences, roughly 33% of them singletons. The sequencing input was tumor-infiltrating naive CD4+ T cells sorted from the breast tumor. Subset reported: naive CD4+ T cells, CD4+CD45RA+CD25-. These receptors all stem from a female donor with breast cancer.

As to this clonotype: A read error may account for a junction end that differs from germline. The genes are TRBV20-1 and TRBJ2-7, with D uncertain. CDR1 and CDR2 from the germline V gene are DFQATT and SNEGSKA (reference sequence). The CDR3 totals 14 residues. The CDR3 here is CSAPQNTPSYEQHF. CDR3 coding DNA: TGCAGTGCCCCTCAGAACACCCCTTCCTACGAGCAGCACTTC.

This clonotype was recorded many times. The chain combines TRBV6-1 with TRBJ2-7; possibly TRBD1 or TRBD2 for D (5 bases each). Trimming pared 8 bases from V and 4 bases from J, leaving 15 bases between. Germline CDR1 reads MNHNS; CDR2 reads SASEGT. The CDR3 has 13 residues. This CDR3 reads CASSWDGIYEQYF. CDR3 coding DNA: TGTGCCAGCTCCTGGGACGGAATATACGAGCAGTACTTC.

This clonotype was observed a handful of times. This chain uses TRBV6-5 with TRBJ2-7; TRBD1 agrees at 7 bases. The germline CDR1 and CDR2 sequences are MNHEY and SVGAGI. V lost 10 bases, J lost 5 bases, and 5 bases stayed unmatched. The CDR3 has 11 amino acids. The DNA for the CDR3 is TGTGCCACTACAGGGGTCCACGAGCAGTACTTC. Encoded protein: CATTGVHEQYF.

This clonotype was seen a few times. In DNA, the CDR3 is TGCGCCAGCAGCTTGGCTCCCGGAGGCAGGGGCAATGAGCAGTTCTTC. It codes for CASSLAPGGRGNEQFF. V and J are TRBV5-1 and TRBJ2-1; tentative D call: TRBD1 (6 bases). The CDR3 runs to 16 residues. Germline V gives CDR1 SGHRS, CDR2 YFSETQ. The V and J ends lost 0 bases and 6 bases respectively, with 16 bases between them.

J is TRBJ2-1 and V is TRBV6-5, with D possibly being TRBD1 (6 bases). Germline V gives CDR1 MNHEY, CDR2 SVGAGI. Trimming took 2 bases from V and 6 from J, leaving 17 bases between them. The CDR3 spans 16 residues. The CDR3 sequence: CASSYRSGASRNEQFF. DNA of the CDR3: TGTGCCAGCAGTTACCGATCAGGGGCCTCCCGCAATGAGCAGTTCTTC.

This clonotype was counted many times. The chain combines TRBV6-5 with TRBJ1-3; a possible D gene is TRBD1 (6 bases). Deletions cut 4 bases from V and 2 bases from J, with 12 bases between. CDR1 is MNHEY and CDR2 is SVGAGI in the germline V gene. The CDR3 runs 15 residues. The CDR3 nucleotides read TGTGCCAGCAGTTCTACCGGGACAACTGGAAACACCATATATTTT. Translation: CASSSTGTTGNTIYF.

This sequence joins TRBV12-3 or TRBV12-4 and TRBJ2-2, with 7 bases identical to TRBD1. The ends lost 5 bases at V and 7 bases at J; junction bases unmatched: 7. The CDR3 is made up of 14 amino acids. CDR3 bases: TGTGCCAGCAGTCTACAGGGGCCGGGCGGGGAGCTGTTTTTT. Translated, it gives CASSLQGPGGELFF.

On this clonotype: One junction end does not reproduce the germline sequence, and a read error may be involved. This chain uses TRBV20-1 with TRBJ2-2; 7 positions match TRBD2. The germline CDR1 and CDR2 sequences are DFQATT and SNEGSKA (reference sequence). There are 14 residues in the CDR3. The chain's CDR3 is CSGASGANAGELFF. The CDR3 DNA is TGCAGTGGGGCTAGCGGAGCGAACGCCGGGGAGCTGTTTTTT.

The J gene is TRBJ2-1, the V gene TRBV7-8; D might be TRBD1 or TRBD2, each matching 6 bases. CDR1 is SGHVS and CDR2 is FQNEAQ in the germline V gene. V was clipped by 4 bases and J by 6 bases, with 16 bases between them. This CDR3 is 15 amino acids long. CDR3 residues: CASSWGAGALNEQFF. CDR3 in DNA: TGTGCCAGCAGCTGGGGGGCAGGGGCGCTCAATGAGCAGTTCTTC.

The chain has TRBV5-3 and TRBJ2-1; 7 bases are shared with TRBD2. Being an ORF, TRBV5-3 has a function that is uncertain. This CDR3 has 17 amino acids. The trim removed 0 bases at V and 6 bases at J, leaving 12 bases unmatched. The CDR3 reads CARSLGSRWTSLNEQFF. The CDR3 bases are TGTGCCAGAAGCTTGGGGAGTCGGTGGACTAGTCTCAATGAGCAGTTCTTC.

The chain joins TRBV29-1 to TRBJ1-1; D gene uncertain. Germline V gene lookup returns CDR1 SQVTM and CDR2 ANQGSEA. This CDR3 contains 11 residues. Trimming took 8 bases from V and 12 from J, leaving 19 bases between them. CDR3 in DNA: TGCAGCATGTCTAACGGGGTAAAAACTTTCTTT. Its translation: CSMSNGVKTFF.